One and the same sample provided the 3 T cell receptor beta chains below, sequenced in a study of blood T cell repertoires in COVID-19. Clones were read by immunoSEQ multiplex PCR, and TCRdb kept only the in-frame ones, dropping some. This table has more than 200,000 clones, approximately 78% appearing once. Source material: peripheral blood. Receptors originate from a woman older than 75 with COVID-19, enrolled during active disease.

The V and J genes are TRBV6-5 and TRBJ2-7, with a weak D call TRBD2 (5 bases). The length of the CDR3 is 12 residues. Germline V CDR1 and CDR2: MNHEY, SVGAGI. Trimming took off 6 bases at V and 2 bases at J, with 8 bases between the two ends. CDR3 sequence reads: CASSPGTYEQYF. The DNA for the CDR3 is TGTGCCAGCAGCCCCGGGACCTACGAGCAGTACTTC.

The J gene is TRBJ2-7, the V gene TRBV2, with 8 bases lining up with TRBD1. V lost 7 bases, J lost 0 bases, and 5 bases stayed unmatched. Germline V gene sequence: CDR1 SNHLY, CDR2 FYNNEI. The CDR3 totals 14 residues. CDR3 region: CASNSGTGSYEQYF. In DNA, the CDR3 is TGTGCCAGCAATTCCGGGACAGGCTCCTACGAGCAGTACTTC.

The CDR3 reads CASRGGQGRDTQYF. Here the CDR3 DNA reads TGTGCCAGCAGAGGGGGACAGGGAAGAGATACGCAGTATTTT. The chain links TRBV6-5 to TRBJ2-3, with TRBD1 matching 9 bases. The CDR3 length is 14 residues. Per the germline V gene, CDR1 is MNHEY and CDR2 is SVGAGI. V was pared by 6 bases and J by 5 bases, with 6 bases of the junction left unmatched.